This is a list of T cell receptor beta chains from one sample in a study of T cells in Graves' hyperthyroidism and ophthalmopathy. TCRdb processed the multiplex PCR reads anew with MiXCR; each CDR3 protein has one entry. The sample lists 500,000 to 750,000 distinct CDR3 sequences, less than 20% occurring once. What was sequenced was blood. The receptor set was obtained from a woman aged 25 to 39 with Graves' hyperthyroidism. Both conserved end residues are trimmed from each CDR3. The order of the fields is CDR3 length, V gene, D gene, J gene, CDR3 protein. A D gene is named only where the DNA matches it firmly.

12	TRBV2	-	TRBJ2-3	ASSQLGGADTQY
11	TRBV30	-	TRBJ2-1	AWISGSYNEQF
12	TRBV7-3	-	TRBJ2-7	ASSTTGSYHEQY
13	TRBV7-2	-	TRBJ2-1	ASSVSVPTYNEQF
13	TRBV6-5	TRBD1	TRBJ2-7	ASKLSGQGTYEQY
13	TRBV6-6	TRBD1	TRBJ2-7	ASSYGTGTAYEQY
15	TRBV6-5	TRBD2	TRBJ2-3	ASSYGGRVASTDTQY
11	TRBV18	-	TRBJ1-1	ASSPFGGSEAF
14	TRBV5-1	-	TRBJ2-7	ASSLARETITYEQY
14	TRBV6-1	-	TRBJ1-5	ASRTSRRGSNQPQH
15	TRBV7-2	TRBD2	TRBJ2-7	ASSLGRSGTIPYEQY
13	TRBV3-1	-	TRBJ1-3	ASSQEGSSGNTIY
9	TRBV28	TRBD2	TRBJ2-7	ASTSAYEQY
14	TRBV4-1	TRBD2	TRBJ2-5	ASSQLSGREIETQY
10	TRBV12-5	-	TRBJ1-1	ASGLGDTEAF
12	TRBV6-6	-	TRBJ2-7	ASSYSEGYYEQY
12	TRBV11-2	TRBD2	TRBJ2-3	ASSYSGSKDTQY
12	TRBV20-1	-	TRBJ1-2	SAVRDGERYGYT
12	TRBV2	-	TRBJ2-7	ASSAGLPPYEQY
12	TRBV6-2/TRBV6-3	TRBD1	TRBJ2-1	ASSYRDRVDEQF
12	TRBV5-1	-	TRBJ2-5	ASSRGVREETQY
10	TRBV7-9	-	TRBJ1-4	ASSPVVSKLF
13	TRBV25-1	TRBD1	TRBJ2-7	ASSDSTGARHEQY
13	TRBV10-3	TRBD1	TRBJ1-5	AISGDRGINQPQH
11	TRBV20-1	-	TRBJ2-3	SARRQTTDTQY
10	TRBV19	TRBD1	TRBJ2-1	ASGDRGNEQF
10	TRBV2	-	TRBJ1-4	ASSGWGEKLF
12	TRBV6-1	-	TRBJ2-3	ASSYQAGTDTQY
12	TRBV10-3	-	TRBJ2-6	AIRALTGANVLT
15	TRBV7-2	TRBD2	TRBJ2-2	ASSFTSGRAGTGELF
13	TRBV27	TRBD1	TRBJ1-1	ASSQAGTENTEAF
12	TRBV28	-	TRBJ2-7	ASRGGTHTYEQY
12	TRBV27	TRBD2	TRBJ2-1	ASSLKAGVTEQF
15	TRBV18	TRBD2	TRBJ2-7	ASSPLAGGDLADEQY
16	TRBV13	TRBD2	TRBJ2-3	ASSVELGGRALPDTQY
14	TRBV11-3	TRBD1	TRBJ2-2	ASSSGDRGNTGELF
12	TRBV28	TRBD2	TRBJ2-1	ASSTPGLAHEQF
15	TRBV9	-	TRBJ2-3	ASSVGGRAGSTDTQY
11	TRBV19	-	TRBJ1-2	ASSRTEYYGYT
12	TRBV19	-	TRBJ1-1	APPVDDKKDEAF
13	TRBV7-9	-	TRBJ1-2	ASSPSRGGDYGYT
11	TRBV6-5	-	TRBJ2-7	ASSVEPIYEQY
11	TRBV19	-	TRBJ2-1	ASISQGYNEQF
14	TRBV28	-	TRBJ2-2	ASEFSSGFNTGELF
15	TRBV20-1	TRBD2	TRBJ2-3	SATSGRWGQSTDTQY
14	TRBV25-1	TRBD2	TRBJ2-7	ASSEFGLAGGYEQY
14	TRBV6-2/TRBV6-3	TRBD2	TRBJ2-1	ASNNGAGLAYNEQF
15	TRBV20-1	TRBD2	TRBJ2-1	SAPRAQSSGRAREQF
10	TRBV7-2	-	TRBJ1-2	ASSRRYDGYT
14	TRBV4-3	-	TRBJ2-2	ASSQDFGSLTGELF
13	TRBV12-3/TRBV12-4	-	TRBJ1-4	ASQNLGPTNEKLF
15	TRBV2	-	TRBJ2-7	ASSPFPEGPLSYEQY
12	TRBV27	-	TRBJ2-2	ASSLTGIGGELF
15	TRBV5-1	-	TRBJ2-2	ASSLALLSHSTGELF
13	TRBV12-3/TRBV12-4	-	TRBJ1-4	ASTRRGATNEKLF
12	TRBV30	-	TRBJ1-5	AWSGGIVNQPQH
12	TRBV28	-	TRBJ1-1	ASSLRGADTEAF
13	TRBV4-3	-	TRBJ1-4	ASSQDLGRNVKLF
14	TRBV29-1	-	TRBJ2-3	SVEEDTQGSTDTQY
13	TRBV12-3/TRBV12-4	-	TRBJ2-2	ASSSPTTNTGELF